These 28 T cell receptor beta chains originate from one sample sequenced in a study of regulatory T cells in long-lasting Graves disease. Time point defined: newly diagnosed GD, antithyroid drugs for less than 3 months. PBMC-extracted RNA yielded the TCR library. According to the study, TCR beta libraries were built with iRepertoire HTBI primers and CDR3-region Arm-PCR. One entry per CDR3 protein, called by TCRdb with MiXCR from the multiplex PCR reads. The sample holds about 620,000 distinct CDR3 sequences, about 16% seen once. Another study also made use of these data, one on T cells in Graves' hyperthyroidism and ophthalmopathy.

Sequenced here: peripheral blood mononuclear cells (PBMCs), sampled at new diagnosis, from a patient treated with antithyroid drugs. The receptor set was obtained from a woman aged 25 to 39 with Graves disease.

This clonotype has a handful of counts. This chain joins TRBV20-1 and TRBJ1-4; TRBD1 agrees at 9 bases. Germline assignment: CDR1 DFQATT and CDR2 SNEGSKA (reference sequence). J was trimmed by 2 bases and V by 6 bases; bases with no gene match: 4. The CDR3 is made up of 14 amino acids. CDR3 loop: CSANRGLTNEKLFF. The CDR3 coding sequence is TGCAGTGCGAACAGGGGGCTGACTAATGAAAAACTGTTTTTT.

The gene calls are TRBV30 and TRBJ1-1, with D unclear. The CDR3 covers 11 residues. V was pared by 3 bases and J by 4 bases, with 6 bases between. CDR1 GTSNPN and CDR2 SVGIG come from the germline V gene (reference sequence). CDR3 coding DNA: TGTGCCTGGAGACGAGTCACTGAAGCTTTCTTT. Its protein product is CAWRRVTEAFF.

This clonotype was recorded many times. CDR3 loop: CASSEFGVIGNQPQHF. The CDR3 region has the DNA TGTGCCAGCAGTGAATTTGGGGTTATCGGCAATCAGCCCCAGCATTTT. The V call is TRBV6-1, the J call TRBJ1-5; D remains unclear. Trimming removed 2 bases at V and 2 bases at J, with 13 bases between. There are 16 residues in the CDR3. Germline V CDR1 and CDR2: MNHNS, SASEGT.

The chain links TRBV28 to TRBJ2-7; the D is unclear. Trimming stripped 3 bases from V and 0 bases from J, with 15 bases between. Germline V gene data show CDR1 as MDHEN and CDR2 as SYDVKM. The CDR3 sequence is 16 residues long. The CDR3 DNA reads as TGTGCCAGCAGTTTCTACATAAGTCCCAGCTCCTACGAGCAGTACTTC. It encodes CASSFYISPSSYEQYF. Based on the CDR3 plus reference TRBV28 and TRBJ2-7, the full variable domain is DVKVTQSSRYLVKRTGEKVFLECVQDMDHENMFWYRQDPGLGLRLIYFSYDVKMKEKGDIPEGYSVSREKKERFSLILESASTNQTSMYLCASSFYISPSSYEQYFGPGTRLTVT.

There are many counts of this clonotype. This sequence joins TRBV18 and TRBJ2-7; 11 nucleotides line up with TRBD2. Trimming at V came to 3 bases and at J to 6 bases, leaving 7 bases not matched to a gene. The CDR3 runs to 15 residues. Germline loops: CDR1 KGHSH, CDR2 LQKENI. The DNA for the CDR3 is TGTGCCAGCTCACCGGGACTAGCGGACCTCGGCGAGCAGTACTTC. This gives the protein CASSPGLADLGEQYF.

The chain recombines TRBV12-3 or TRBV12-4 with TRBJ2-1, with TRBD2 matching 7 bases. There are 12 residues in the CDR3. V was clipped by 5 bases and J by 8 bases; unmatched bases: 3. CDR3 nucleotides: TGTGCCAGCAGTAGCGGGGAGGATGAGCAGTTCTTC. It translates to CASSSGEDEQFF.

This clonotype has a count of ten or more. The CDR3 region has the DNA TGCAGTGCTAGAGGTAGTTTTAGCCCCGACCAGCATTTT. Its protein product is CSARGSFSPDQHF. This chain links TRBV20-1 with TRBJ1-5, with unresolved D. The CDR3 sequence is 13 residues long. Trimming pared 1 base from V and 12 bases from J, leaving 16 bases between. Germline V CDR1 and CDR2: DFQATT, SNEGSKA (reference sequence).

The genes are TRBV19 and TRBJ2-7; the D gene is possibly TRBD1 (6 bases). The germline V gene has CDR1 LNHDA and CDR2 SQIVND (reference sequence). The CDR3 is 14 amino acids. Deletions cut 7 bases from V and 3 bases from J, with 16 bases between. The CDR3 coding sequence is TGTGCCAGTAAGGCGGCAGGGGCTATCTACGAGCAGTACTTC. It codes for CASKAAGAIYEQYF.

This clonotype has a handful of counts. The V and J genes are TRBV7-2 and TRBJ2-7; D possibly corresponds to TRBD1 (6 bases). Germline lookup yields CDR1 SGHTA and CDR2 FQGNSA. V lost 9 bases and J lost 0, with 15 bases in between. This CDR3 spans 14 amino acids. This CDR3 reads CASLRDTRSYEQYF. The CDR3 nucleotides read TGTGCCAGTTTGAGGGACACCCGCTCCTACGAGCAGTACTTC.

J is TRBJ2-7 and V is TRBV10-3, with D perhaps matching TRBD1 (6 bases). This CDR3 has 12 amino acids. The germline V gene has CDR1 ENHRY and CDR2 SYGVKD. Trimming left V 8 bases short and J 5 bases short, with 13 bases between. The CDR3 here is CAISQGGNEQYF. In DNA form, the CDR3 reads TGTGCCATCTCCCAAGGGGGAAACGAGCAGTACTTC.

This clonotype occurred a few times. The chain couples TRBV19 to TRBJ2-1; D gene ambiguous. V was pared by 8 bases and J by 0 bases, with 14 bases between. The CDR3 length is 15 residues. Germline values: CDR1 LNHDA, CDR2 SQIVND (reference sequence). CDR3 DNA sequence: TGTGCCAGTTCGATGTGGCAGAGCTCCTACAATGAGCAGTTCTTC. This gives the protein CASSMWQSSYNEQFF. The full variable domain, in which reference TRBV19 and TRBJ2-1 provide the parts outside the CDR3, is DGGITQSPKYLFRKEGQNVTLSCEQNLNHDAMYWYRQDPGQGLRLIYYSQIVNDFQKGDIAEGYSVSREKKESFPLTVTSAQKNPTAFYLCASSMWQSSYNEQFFGPGTRLTVL.

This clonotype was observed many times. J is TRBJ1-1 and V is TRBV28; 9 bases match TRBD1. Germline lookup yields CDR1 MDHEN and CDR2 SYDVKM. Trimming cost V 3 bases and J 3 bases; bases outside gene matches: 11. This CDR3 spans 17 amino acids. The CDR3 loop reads CASSLPGTGFWYTEAFF. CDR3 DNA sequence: TGTGCCAGCAGTTTGCCCGGGACAGGGTTTTGGTACACTGAAGCTTTCTTT.

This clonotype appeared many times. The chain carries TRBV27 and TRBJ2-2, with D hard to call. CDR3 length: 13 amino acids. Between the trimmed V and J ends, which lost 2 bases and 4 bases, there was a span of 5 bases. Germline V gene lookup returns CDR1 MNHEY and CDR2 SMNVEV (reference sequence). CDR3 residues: CASSLPPTGELFF. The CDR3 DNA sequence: TGTGCCAGCAGTTTACCCCCCACCGGGGAGCTGTTTTTT.

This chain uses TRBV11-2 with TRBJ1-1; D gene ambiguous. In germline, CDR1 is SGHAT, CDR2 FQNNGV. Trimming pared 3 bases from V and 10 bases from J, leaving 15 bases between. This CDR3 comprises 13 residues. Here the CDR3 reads CASSFTSTYLAFF. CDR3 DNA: TGTGCCAGCAGCTTTACTAGTACATACCTAGCTTTCTTT.

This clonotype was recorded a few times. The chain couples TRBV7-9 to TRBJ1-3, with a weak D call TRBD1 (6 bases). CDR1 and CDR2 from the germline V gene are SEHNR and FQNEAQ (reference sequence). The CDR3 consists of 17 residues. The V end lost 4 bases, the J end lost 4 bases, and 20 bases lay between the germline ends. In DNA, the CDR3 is TGTGCCAGCAGCTCGCCCTTCAACGGGGGGCTAGGAAACACCATATATTTT. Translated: CASSSPFNGGLGNTIYF.

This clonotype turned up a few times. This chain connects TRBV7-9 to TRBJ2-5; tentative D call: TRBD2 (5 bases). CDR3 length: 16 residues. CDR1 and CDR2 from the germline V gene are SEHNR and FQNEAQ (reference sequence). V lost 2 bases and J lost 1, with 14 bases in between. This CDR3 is CASSLMVPAGQETQYF. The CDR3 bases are TGTGCCAGCAGCTTAATGGTTCCCGCGGGCCAAGAGACCCAGTACTTC.

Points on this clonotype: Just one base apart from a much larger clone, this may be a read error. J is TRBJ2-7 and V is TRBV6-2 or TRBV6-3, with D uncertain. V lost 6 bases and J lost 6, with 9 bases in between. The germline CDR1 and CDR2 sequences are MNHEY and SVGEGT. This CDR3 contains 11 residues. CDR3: CASRVICEQYF. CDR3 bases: TGTGCCAGCAGGGTCATCTGCGAGCAGTACTTC.

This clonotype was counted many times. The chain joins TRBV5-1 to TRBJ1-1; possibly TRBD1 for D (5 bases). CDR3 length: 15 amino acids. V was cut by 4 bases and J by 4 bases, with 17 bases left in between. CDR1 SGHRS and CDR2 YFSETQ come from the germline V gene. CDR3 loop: CASSRTVGQVTEAFF. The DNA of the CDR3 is TGCGCCAGCAGCCGAACCGTCGGACAAGTCACTGAAGCTTTCTTT.

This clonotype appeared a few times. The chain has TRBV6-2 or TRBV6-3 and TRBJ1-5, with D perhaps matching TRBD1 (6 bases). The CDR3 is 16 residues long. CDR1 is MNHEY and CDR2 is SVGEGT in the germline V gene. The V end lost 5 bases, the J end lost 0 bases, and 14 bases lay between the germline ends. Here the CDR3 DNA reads TGTGCCAGCAGTGTCGCTGGACAGCTTAGCAATCAGCCCCAGCATTTT. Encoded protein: CASSVAGQLSNQPQHF.

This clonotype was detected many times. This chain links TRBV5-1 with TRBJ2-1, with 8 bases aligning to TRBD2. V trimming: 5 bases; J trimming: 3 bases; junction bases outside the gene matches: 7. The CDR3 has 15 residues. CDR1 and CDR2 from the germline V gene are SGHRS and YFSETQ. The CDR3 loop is CASRRAGEIYNEQFF. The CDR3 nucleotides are TGCGCCAGCAGACGAGCGGGAGAGATCTACAATGAGCAGTTCTTC.

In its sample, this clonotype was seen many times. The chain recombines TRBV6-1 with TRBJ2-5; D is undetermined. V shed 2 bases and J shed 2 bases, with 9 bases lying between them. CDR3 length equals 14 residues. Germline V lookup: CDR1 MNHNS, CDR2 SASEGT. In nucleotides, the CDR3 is TGTGCCAGCAGTGAATGGACGGAACAAGAGACCCAGTACTTC. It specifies CASSEWTEQETQYF.

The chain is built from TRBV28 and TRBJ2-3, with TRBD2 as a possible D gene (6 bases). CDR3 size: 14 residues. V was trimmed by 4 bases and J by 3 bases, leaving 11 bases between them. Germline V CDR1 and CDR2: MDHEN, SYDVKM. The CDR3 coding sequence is TGTGCCAGCAGTTACTACCTAGCGACAGATACGCAGTATTTT. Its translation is CASSYYLATDTQYF.

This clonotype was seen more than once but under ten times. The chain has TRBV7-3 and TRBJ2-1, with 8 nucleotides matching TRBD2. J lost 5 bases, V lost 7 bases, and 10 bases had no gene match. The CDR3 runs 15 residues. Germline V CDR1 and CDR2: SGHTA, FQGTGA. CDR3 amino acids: CASTPIAGLNNEQFF. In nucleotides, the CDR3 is TGTGCCAGCACCCCCATAGCGGGATTGAACAATGAGCAGTTCTTC.

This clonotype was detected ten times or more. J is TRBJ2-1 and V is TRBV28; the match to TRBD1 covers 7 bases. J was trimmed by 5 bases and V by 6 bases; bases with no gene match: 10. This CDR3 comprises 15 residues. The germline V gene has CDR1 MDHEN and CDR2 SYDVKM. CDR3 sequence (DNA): TGTGCCAGCAGAGCTCAGGGGACAGCTAACAATGAGCAGTTCTTC. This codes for CASRAQGTANNEQFF.

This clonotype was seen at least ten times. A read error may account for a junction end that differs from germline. CDR3 DNA sequence: TGTGCCAGCAGCTTAGGTCTCACGGGCTACGAGCAGTACTTC. It translates to CASSLGLTGYEQYF. This sequence joins TRBV5-1 and TRBJ2-7, with unresolved D. Germline lookup yields CDR1 SGHRS and CDR2 YFSETQ. The length of the CDR3 is 14 residues.

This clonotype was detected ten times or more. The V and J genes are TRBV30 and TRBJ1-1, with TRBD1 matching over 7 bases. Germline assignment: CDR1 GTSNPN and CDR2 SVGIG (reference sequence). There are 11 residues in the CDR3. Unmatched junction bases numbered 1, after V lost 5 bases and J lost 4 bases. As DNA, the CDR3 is TGTGCCTGGCACAGGGGCACTGAAGCTTTCTTT. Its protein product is CAWHRGTEAFF.

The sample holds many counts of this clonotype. The chain's CDR3 is CASRALSNEQFF. The CDR3 nucleotides read TGTGCCAGCAGGGCCCTCTCCAATGAGCAGTTCTTC. The chain employs TRBV12-3 or TRBV12-4 and TRBJ2-1; no definite D call. The V and J ends lost 6 bases and 6 bases respectively, with 9 bases between them. The CDR3 contains 12 residues.

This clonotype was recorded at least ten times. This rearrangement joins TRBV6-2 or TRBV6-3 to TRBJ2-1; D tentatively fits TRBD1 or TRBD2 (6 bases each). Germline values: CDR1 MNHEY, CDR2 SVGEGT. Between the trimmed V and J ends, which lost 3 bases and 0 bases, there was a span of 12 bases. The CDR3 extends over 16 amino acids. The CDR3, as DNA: TGTGCCAGCAGTTATCGGGGGCGATCCTCCTACAATGAGCAGTTCTTC. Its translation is CASSYRGRSSYNEQFF.